The source of this T cell receptor beta chain is a study of blood T cell repertoires in COVID-19. Study details: Samples taken during acute and convalescent COVID-19 were collected in the United States, Italy and Spain. The cDNA or gDNA used as material had been derived from T cells, B-cell-depleted T cells, or PBMCs.

From germline, CDR1 is LNHDA and CDR2 SQIVND (reference sequence). The CDR3 has 14 residues. V lost 6 bases to trimming and J lost 0 bases, with 10 bases between them. Per the study methods: By means of reference gene primer amplification, nucleated cell counts were estimated. The assay was immunoSEQ multiplex PCR, and TCRdb's table has in-frame clones only and misses some. V, J and clone size are those of that table, while D and trimming were read from the DNA. The sample holds 63,000 or so clones, 85% to 90% seen once. The gene calls are TRBV19 and TRBJ2-3; possibly TRBD1 for D (5 bases). Sequenced material: peripheral blood. This TCR was recovered from a man in his 70s with active COVID-19. The CDR3 sequence: CASREQASTDTQYF. Here the CDR3 DNA reads TGTGCCAGTAGGGAACAGGCCAGCACAGATACGCAGTATTTT.